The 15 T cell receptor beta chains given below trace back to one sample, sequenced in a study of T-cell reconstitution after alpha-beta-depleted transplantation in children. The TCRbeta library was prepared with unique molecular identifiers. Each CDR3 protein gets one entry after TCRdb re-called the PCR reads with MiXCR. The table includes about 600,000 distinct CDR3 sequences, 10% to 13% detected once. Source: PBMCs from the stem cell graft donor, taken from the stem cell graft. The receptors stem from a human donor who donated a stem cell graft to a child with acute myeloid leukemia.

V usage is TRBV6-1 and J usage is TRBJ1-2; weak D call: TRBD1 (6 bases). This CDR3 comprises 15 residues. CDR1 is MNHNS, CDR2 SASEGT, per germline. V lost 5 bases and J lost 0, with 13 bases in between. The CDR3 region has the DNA TGTGCCAGCAGTCCTAGGACAGTCTCTAACTATGGCTACACCTTC. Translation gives CASSPRTVSNYGYTF.

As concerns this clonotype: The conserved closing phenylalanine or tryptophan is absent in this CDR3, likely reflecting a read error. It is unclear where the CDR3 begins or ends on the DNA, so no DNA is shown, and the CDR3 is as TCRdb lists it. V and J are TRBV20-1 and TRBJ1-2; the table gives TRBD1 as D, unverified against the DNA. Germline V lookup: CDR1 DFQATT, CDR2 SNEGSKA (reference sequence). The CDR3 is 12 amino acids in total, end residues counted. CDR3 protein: CSASPVGTDLSL.

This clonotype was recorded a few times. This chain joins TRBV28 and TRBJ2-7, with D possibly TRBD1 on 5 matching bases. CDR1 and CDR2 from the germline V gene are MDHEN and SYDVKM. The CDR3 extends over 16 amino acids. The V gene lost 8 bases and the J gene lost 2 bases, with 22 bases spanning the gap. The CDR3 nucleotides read TGTGCCAGCGGGTCCTTAGGGGAAGCACCGCCCTACGAGCAGTACTTC. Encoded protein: CASGSLGEAPPYEQYF.

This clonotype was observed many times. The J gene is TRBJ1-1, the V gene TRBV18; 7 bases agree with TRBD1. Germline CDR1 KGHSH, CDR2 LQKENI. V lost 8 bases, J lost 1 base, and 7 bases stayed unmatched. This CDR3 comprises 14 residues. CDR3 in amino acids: CASTRQGPNTEAFF. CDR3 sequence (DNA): TGTGCCAGCACTAGACAGGGACCGAACACTGAAGCTTTCTTT. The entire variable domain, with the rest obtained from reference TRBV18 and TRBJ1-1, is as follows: NAGVMQNPRHLVRRRGQEARLRCSPMKGHSHVYWYRQLPEEGLKFMVYLQKENIIDESGMPKERFSAEFPKEGPSILRIQQVVRGDSAAYFCASTRQGPNTEAFFGQGTRLTVV.

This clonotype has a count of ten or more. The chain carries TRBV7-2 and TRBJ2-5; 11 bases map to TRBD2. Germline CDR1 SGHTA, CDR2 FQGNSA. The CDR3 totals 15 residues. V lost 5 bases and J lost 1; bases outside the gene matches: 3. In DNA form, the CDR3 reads TGTGCCAGCAGCGGGGGACTAGCGGTCCAAGAGACCCAGTACTTC. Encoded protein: CASSGGLAVQETQYF.

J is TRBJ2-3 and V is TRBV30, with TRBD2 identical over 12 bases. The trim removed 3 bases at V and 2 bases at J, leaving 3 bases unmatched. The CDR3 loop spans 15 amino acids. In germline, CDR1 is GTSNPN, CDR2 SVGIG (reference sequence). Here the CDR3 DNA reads TGTGCCTGGAGAAGACTAGCGGGAGACACAGATACGCAGTATTTT. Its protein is CAWRRLAGDTDTQYF.

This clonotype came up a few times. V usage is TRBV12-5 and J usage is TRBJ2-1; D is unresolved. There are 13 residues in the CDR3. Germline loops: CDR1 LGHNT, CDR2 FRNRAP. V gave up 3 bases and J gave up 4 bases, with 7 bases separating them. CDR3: CASGLNLYNEQFF. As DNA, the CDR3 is TGTGCTAGTGGTTTAAATTTATACAATGAGCAGTTCTTC. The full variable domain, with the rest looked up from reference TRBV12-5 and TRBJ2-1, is DARVTQTPRHKVTEMGQEVTMRCQPILGHNTVFWYRQTMMQGLELLAYFRNRAPLDDSGMPKDRFSAEMPDATLATLKIQPSEPRDSAVYFCASGLNLYNEQFFGPGTRLTVL.

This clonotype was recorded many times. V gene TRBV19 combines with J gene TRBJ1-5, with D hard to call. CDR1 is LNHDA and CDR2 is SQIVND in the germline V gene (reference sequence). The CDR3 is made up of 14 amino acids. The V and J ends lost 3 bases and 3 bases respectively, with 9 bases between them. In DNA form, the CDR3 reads TGTGCCAGTAGTATTGCCGGCAACAATCAGCCCCAGCATTTT. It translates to CASSIAGNNQPQHF.

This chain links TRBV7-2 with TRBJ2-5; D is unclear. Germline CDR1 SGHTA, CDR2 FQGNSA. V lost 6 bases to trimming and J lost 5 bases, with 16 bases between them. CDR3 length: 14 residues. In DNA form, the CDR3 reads TGTGCCAGCAGGTATACCGGGTCCCAGGAGACCCAGTACTTC. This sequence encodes CASRYTGSQETQYF. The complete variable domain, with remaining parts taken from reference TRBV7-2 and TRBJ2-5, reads GAGVSQSPSNKVTEKGKDVELRCDPISGHTALYWYRQSLGQGLEFLIYFQGNSAPDKSGLPSDRFSAERTGGSVSTLTIQRTQQEDSAVYLCASRYTGSQETQYFGPGTRLLVL.

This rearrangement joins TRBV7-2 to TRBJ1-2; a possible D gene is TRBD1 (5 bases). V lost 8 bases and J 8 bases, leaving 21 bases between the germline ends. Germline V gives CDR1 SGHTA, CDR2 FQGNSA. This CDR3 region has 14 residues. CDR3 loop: CASGSVRGLLGYTF. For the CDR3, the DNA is TGTGCCAGCGGATCGGTCCGGGGACTCTTGGGCTACACCTTC.

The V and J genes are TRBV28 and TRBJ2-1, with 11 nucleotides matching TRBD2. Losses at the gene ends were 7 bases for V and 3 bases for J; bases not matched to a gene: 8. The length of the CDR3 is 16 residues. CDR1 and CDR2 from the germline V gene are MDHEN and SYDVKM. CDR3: CASINLAGGGYNEQFF. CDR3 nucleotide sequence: TGTGCCAGCATCAATCTAGCGGGAGGAGGCTACAATGAGCAGTTCTTC.

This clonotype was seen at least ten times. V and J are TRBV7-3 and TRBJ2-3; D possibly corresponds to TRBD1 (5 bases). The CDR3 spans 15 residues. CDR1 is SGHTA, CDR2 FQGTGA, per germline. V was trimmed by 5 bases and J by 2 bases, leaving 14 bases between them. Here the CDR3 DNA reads TGTGCCAGCAGCCGAGTAAGGGGCAACACAGATACGCAGTATTTT. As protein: CASSRVRGNTDTQYF.

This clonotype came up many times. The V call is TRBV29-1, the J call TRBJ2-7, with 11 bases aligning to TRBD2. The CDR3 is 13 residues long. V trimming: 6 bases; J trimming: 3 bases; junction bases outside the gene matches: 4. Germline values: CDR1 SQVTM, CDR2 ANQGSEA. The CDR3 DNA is TGCAGCGTGAGACTAGCGGGAAGCTACGAGCAGTACTTC. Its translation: CSVRLAGSYEQYF.

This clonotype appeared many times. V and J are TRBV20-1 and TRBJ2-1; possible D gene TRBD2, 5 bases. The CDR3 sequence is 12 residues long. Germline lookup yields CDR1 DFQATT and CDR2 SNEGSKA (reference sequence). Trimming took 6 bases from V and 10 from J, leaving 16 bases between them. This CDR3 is CSAASDREEQFF. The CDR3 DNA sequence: TGCAGTGCGGCGTCAGACCGGGAAGAGCAGTTCTTC.

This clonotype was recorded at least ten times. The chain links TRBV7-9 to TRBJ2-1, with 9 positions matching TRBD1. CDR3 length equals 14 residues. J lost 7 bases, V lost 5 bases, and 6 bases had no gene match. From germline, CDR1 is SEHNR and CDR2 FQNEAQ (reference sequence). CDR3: CASSPRTGVNEQFF. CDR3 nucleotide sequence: TGTGCCAGCAGCCCCCGGACAGGGGTGAATGAGCAGTTCTTC. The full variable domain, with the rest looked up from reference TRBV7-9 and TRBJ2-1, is DTGVSQNPRHKITKRGQNVTFRCDPISEHNRLYWYRQTLGQGPEFLTYFQNEAQLEKSRLLSDRFSAERPKGSFSTLEIQRTEQGDSAMYLCASSPRTGVNEQFFGPGTRLTVL.